This entry lists 29 T cell receptor beta chains sequenced from one sample in a study of technical replicates of blood from a handful of donors. Sequenced by immunoSEQ multiplex PCR; TCRdb stores in-frame clones only, minus some. The sample yields tens of thousands of clones, over 85% seen once. The sequenced material came from T cells isolated from PBMCs. The receptors derive from a human donor in good health.

This rearrangement joins TRBV19 to TRBJ1-5, with D unclear. Trimming left V 2 bases short and J 6 bases short, with 5 bases between. From germline, CDR1 is LNHDA and CDR2 SQIVND (reference sequence). CDR3 length: 12 residues. The CDR3 DNA reads TGTGCCAGTAGTATACCTCTTCAGCCCCAGCATTTT. Encoded protein: CASSIPLQPQHF.

Here the CDR3 reads CASTSHPGTEAFF. Here the CDR3 DNA reads TGTGCCAGCACCTCCCACCCAGGCACTGAAGCTTTCTTT. The chain recombines TRBV6-5 with TRBJ1-1; D unresolved. The length of the CDR3 is 13 residues. Trimming left V 7 bases short and J 4 bases short, with 13 bases between. The germline gives CDR1 MNHEY, CDR2 SVGAGI.

DNA for the CDR3: TGTGCCACCAGCAGAGATCCCACAGGGGGCCTCAATGAGCAGTTCTTC. As protein: CATSRDPTGGLNEQFF. The chain links TRBV15 to TRBJ2-1; 9 nucleotides agree with TRBD1. Germline lookup yields CDR1 LNHNV and CDR2 YYDKDF (reference sequence). CDR3 length: 16 residues. With 0 bases clipped from V and 6 bases from J, the junction kept 6 bases outside the gene matches.

The CDR3, as DNA: TGTGCTAGTGCAGTTGGAGGGGATCTTCAGCCCCAGCATTTT. Translating it yields CASAVGGDLQPQHF. The rearrangement links TRBV12-5 to TRBJ1-5, with D perhaps TRBD1 (5 bases). The CDR3 runs to 14 residues. V dropped 7 bases and J dropped 6 bases, with 16 bases sitting between them. CDR1 and CDR2 from the germline V gene are LGHNT and FRNRAP. Using reference TRBV12-5 and TRBJ1-5 for the parts outside the CDR3, the full variable domain is DARVTQTPRHKVTEMGQEVTMRCQPILGHNTVFWYRQTMMQGLELLAYFRNRAPLDDSGMPKDRFSAEMPDATLATLKIQPSEPRDSAVYFCASAVGGDLQPQHFGDGTRLSIL.

This clone showed up just once. The chain combines TRBV6-6 with TRBJ1-1, with 8 bases that match TRBD1. The germline V gene encodes CDR1 MNHNY and CDR2 SVGAGI (reference sequence). V was clipped by 2 bases and J by 1 base; unmatched bases: 3. CDR3 size: 15 residues. The CDR3 DNA reads TGTGCCAGCAGTTACCTTGGGACAGGGAACACTGAAGCTTTCTTT. Translating it yields CASSYLGTGNTEAFF.

V is TRBV6-5 and J is TRBJ1-2; 7 bases are shared with TRBD1. V trimming: 0 bases; J trimming: 2 bases; junction bases outside the gene matches: 3. The germline V gene has CDR1 MNHEY and CDR2 SVGAGI. CDR3 length: 15 residues. The CDR3 DNA sequence: TGTGCCAGCAGTTACTCTACAGGGGCGAACTATGGCTACACCTTC. Translation gives CASSYSTGANYGYTF.

The V and J genes are TRBV28 and TRBJ2-4, with TRBD1 identical over 9 bases. This CDR3 region has 14 residues. CDR1 is MDHEN and CDR2 is SYDVKM in the germline V gene. The V segment lost 6 bases and the J segment 7 bases; nucleotides outside the gene matches: 7. The CDR3 region is CASSLPGQGNIQYF. The CDR3 region has the DNA TGTGCCAGCAGCCTTCCGGGACAGGGCAACATTCAGTACTTC.

V gene TRBV30 combines with J gene TRBJ2-1, with 10 bases identical to TRBD2. There are 15 residues in the CDR3. V dropped 0 bases and J dropped 8; count of bases not matched to a gene: 7. Germline CDR1 and CDR2: GTSNPN and SVGIG (reference sequence). The CDR3 region has the DNA TGTGCCTGGAGTGTACACAGCGGGAGGGCCTATGAGCAGTTCTTC. This translates into CAWSVHSGRAYEQFF.

The chain joins TRBV9 to TRBJ2-1, with TRBD1 matching over 8 bases. Per the germline V gene, CDR1 is SGDLS and CDR2 is YYNGEE. V gave up 3 bases and J gave up 8 bases; unmatched junction bases: 7. This CDR3 spans 14 amino acids. CDR3 loop: CASSEWTGRHEQFF. CDR3 DNA sequence: TGTGCCAGCAGCGAATGGACAGGGAGGCATGAGCAGTTCTTC.

CDR3 region: CASSPPSGSYEQYF. The CDR3, as DNA: TGTGCCAGCTCACCCCCCAGCGGGTCCTACGAGCAGTACTTC. This chain joins TRBV18 and TRBJ2-7, with D perhaps matching TRBD2 (6 bases). The CDR3 length is 14 residues. Trimming removed 3 bases from V and 1 base from J, with 10 bases in between. The germline V gene encodes CDR1 KGHSH and CDR2 LQKENI.

This clone was counted once. The gene calls are TRBV4-1 and TRBJ2-7; 7 positions match TRBD2. Unmatched junction bases numbered 18, after V lost 1 base and J lost 9 bases. Germline-derived CDR1 and CDR2 are MGHRA and YSYEKL. The CDR3 totals 17 residues. The CDR3 is CASSQVRLGLGSGVQYF. Here the CDR3 DNA reads TGCGCCAGCAGCCAAGTTCGACTCGGACTAGGGTCTGGTGTGCAGTACTTC.

The chain joins TRBV5-6 to TRBJ2-2, with 7 bases that match TRBD1. CDR3 length equals 18 residues. Germline CDR1 SGHDT, CDR2 YYEEEE. Trimming removed 2 bases from V and 3 bases from J; junction bases left unmatched: 13. As DNA, the CDR3 is TGTGCCAGCAGCTTATTGGGTACCGGGACAGCGGACACCGGGGAGCTGTTTTTT. Translating it yields CASSLLGTGTADTGELFF.

The chain links TRBV6-5 to TRBJ1-2; TRBD1 matches 8 bases. The trim removed 4 bases at V and 6 bases at J, leaving 7 bases unmatched. The CDR3 runs to 14 residues. Per the germline V gene, CDR1 is MNHEY and CDR2 is SVGAGI. CDR3 sequence (DNA): TGTGCCAGCAGTTTCTCGACAGGGGAGGATGGCTACACCTTC. It specifies CASSFSTGEDGYTF.

The chain is built from TRBV13 and TRBJ1-2; D is undetermined. V lost 3 bases and J lost 4, with 12 bases in between. This CDR3 is 14 amino acids long. Germline loops: CDR1 PRHDT, CDR2 FYEKMQ (reference sequence). CDR3 DNA: TGTGCCAGCAGCTTCTATAGAGGGAGCTATGGCTACACCTTC. Its translation: CASSFYRGSYGYTF.

The gene calls are TRBV7-9 and TRBJ2-1; 8 nucleotides line up with TRBD1. The ends lost 7 bases at V and 5 bases at J; junction bases unmatched: 7. The CDR3 loop spans 14 amino acids. The V gene's germline CDR1 is SEHNR and CDR2 FQNEAQ (reference sequence). The CDR3 region has the DNA TGTGCCAGCACCGGGACAGGCCTCCACAATGAGCAGTTCTTC. It codes for CASTGTGLHNEQFF.

This chain links TRBV19 with TRBJ1-2; no clear D gene. Germline CDR1 is LNHDA and CDR2 is SQIVND (reference sequence). The germline V and J ends were trimmed by 7 bases and 1 base, with 13 bases remaining between them. The CDR3 is 14 residues long. CDR3 DNA: TGTGCCAGTACGAGCGGGTATATTAACTATGGCTACACCTTC. This translates into CASTSGYINYGYTF.

The genes are TRBV9 and TRBJ2-7, with TRBD1 matching 8 bases. CDR1 is SGDLS and CDR2 is YYNGEE in the germline V gene. J was trimmed by 0 bases and V by 0 bases; bases with no gene match: 11. This CDR3 has 18 residues. CDR3 protein: CASSVGQGSVGSSYEQYF. The CDR3, as DNA: TGTGCCAGCAGCGTAGGACAGGGGAGCGTCGGTAGCTCCTACGAGCAGTACTTC.

J is TRBJ2-5 and V is TRBV4-1, with D unresolved. Germline V gene sequence: CDR1 MGHRA, CDR2 YSYEKL. This CDR3 is 17 amino acids long. V was shortened by 0 bases and J by 1 base, with 15 bases between the two germline ends. The CDR3 region has the DNA TGCGCCAGCAGCCAAGATCGAGTGACTGGCGTCCAAGAGACCCAGTACTTC. Protein product: CASSQDRVTGVQETQYF.

The chain is built from TRBV7-6 and TRBJ2-1, with D unclear. The CDR3 runs 11 residues. In germline, CDR1 is SGHVS, CDR2 FNYEAQ. The CDR3 sequence: CACSSYNEQFF. The CDR3 DNA is TGTGCTTGTAGCTCCTACAATGAGCAGTTCTTC. Complete variable domain (other parts from reference TRBV7-6 and TRBJ2-1): GAGVSQSPRYKVTKRGQDVALRCDPISGHVSLYWYRQALGQGPEFLTYFNYEAQQDKSGLPNDRFSAERPEGSISTLTIQRTEQRDSAMYRCACSSYNEQFFGPGTRLTVL.

This chain links TRBV15 with TRBJ1-5; 10 nucleotides agree with TRBD1. After removal of 1 base from V and 7 bases from J, the junction contained 4 bases not matched to a gene. This CDR3 is built from 15 residues. Germline V gene lookup returns CDR1 LNHNV and CDR2 YYDKDF (reference sequence). This chain's CDR3 is CATSRGRDRGQPQHF. CDR3 DNA sequence: TGTGCCACCAGCAGAGGGCGGGACAGGGGACAGCCCCAGCATTTT. The whole variable domain, filled in from reference TRBV15 and TRBJ1-5, reads DAMVIQNPRYQVTQFGKPVTLSCSQTLNHNVMYWYQQKSSQAPKLLFHYYDKDFNNEADTPDNFQSRRPNTSFCFLDIRSPGLGDTAMYLCATSRGRDRGQPQHFGDGTRLSIL.

This clone was found a few times. This rearrangement joins TRBV18 to TRBJ2-7; TRBD2 might be the D (5 bases). The CDR3 consists of 14 residues. Germline CDR1 reads KGHSH; CDR2 reads LQKENI. The V gene lost 6 bases and the J gene lost 4 bases, with 16 bases spanning the gap. The CDR3 DNA is TGTGCCAGCTCTCGGGATCGAGAGATGTACGAGCAGTACTTC. It translates to CASSRDREMYEQYF. The whole variable domain, remainder taken from reference TRBV18 and TRBJ2-7, is NAGVMQNPRHLVRRRGQEARLRCSPMKGHSHVYWYRQLPEEGLKFMVYLQKENIIDESGMPKERFSAEFPKEGPSILRIQQVVRGDSAAYFCASSRDREMYEQYFGPGTRLTVT.

The chain combines TRBV6-6 with TRBJ2-7; 8 bases line up with TRBD2. This CDR3 is built from 16 residues. The trim removed 2 bases at V and 0 bases at J, leaving 6 bases unmatched. Looked up from germline, CDR1 is MNHNY and CDR2 is SVGAGI (reference sequence). The CDR3 DNA reads as TGTGCCAGCAGTTACAACGGCCTAGCGGGCTCCTACGAGCAGTACTTC. This encodes CASSYNGLAGSYEQYF.

This chain's CDR3 is CASSQEIATNYGYTF. The CDR3 DNA reads TGCGCCAGCAGCCAAGAGATAGCTACGAACTATGGCTACACCTTC. This sequence joins TRBV4-1 and TRBJ1-2; D gene unclear. The length of the CDR3 is 15 residues. In germline, CDR1 is MGHRA, CDR2 YSYEKL. The germline V and J ends were trimmed by 0 bases and 2 bases, with 10 bases remaining between them.

The chain uses TRBV29-1 and TRBJ1-2; D ambiguous. V shed 7 bases and J shed 2 bases, with 11 bases lying between them. Germline CDR1 SQVTM, CDR2 ANQGSEA. This CDR3 has 12 residues. Here the CDR3 DNA reads TGCAGCGCTAGCGGTGGGAACTATGGCTACACCTTC. Its protein is CSASGGNYGYTF. Using reference TRBV29-1 and TRBJ1-2 for the parts outside the CDR3, the full variable domain is SAVISQKPSRDICQRGTSLTIQCQVDSQVTMMFWYRQQPGQSLTLIATANQGSEATYESGFVIDKFPISRPNLTFSTLTVSNMSPEDSSIYLCSASGGNYGYTFGSGTRLTVV.

The chain has TRBV4-3 and TRBJ1-2; 7 bases line up with TRBD1. V dropped 5 bases and J dropped 6; count of bases not matched to a gene: 6. This CDR3 comprises 13 residues. CDR1 and CDR2 from the germline V gene are LGHNA and YSLEER. CDR3 loop: CASSTTGYDGYTF. The CDR3 nucleotides read TGCGCCAGCAGCACGACAGGGTATGATGGCTACACCTTC.

This clone was counted a single time. The J gene is TRBJ2-5, the V gene TRBV6-1; 11 bases are shared with TRBD2. Losses at the gene ends were 6 bases for V and 5 bases for J; bases not matched to a gene: 5. The CDR3 is 14 amino acids. In germline, CDR1 is MNHNS, CDR2 SASEGT. The CDR3 nucleotides read TGTGCCAGCAGCCTAGCGGGAGGACGCGAGACCCAGTACTTC. Amino acid sequence: CASSLAGGRETQYF.

This chain links TRBV29-1 with TRBJ2-7; no reliable D call. Between the trimmed V and J ends, which lost 5 bases and 1 base, there was a span of 15 bases. Germline V CDR1 and CDR2: SQVTM, ANQGSEA. The CDR3 runs to 14 residues. The CDR3, as DNA: TGCAGCGTTTCTGGGCCAGGCTCATCCTACGAGCAGTACTTC. Translating it yields CSVSGPGSSYEQYF.

J is TRBJ2-1 and V is TRBV29-1, with 8 bases identical to TRBD2. This CDR3 has 14 residues. From germline, CDR1 is SQVTM and CDR2 ANQGSEA. The J segment lost 2 bases and the V segment lost 4 bases, leaving 4 bases of the junction unmatched. CDR3 loop: CSVAGTSAYNEQFF. The CDR3 DNA reads as TGCAGCGTTGCCGGGACTAGTGCCTACAATGAGCAGTTCTTC.

This chain uses TRBV11-3 with TRBJ2-5, with no clear D. Trimming took off 6 bases at V and 5 bases at J, with 16 bases between the two ends. Looked up from germline, CDR1 is SGHNT and CDR2 is YENEEA. The CDR3 is made up of 14 amino acids. The CDR3 bases are TGTGCCAGCAGTCAACTTTCGAATCGGGAGACCCAGTACTTC. Protein sequence: CASSQLSNRETQYF.